The rows below give T cell receptor beta chains drawn from one sample of a study of OX40 agonist ivuxolimab in advanced cancers. The data were produced by immunoSEQ multiplex PCR, yet TCRdb's version contains in-frame clones alone and is incomplete. Counted here are about 67,000 clones, over 75% occurring once; the ten biggest clones make up approximately 0.27%. Sequencing was performed on CD4+ or CD8+ T cells sorted from blood, taken in a trial of the OX40 agonist ivuxolimab. These receptors were collected from an adult with an advanced solid tumor such as melanoma, head and neck, liver or kidney cancer. Both conserved end residues are part of each CDR3. Fields, in order: clone size, J gene, D gene, V gene, CDR3 DNA, CDR3 protein. A D gene is named only where the DNA matches it firmly. A clone size is listed for some rows: how often the clone was seen (once, few, many), or a class if it is expanded.

clone_size: -; j_call: TRBJ2-5; d_call: -; v_call: TRBV5-1; cdr3_nt: TGCGCCAGCAGCTTTGGAGGGGTGGAGACCCAGTACTTC; cdr3_aa: CASSFGGVETQYF
clone_size: -; j_call: TRBJ2-5; d_call: TRBD1; v_call: TRBV7-2; cdr3_nt: TGTGCCAGCAGCTATACCATTACAGGGGGCGGTGATGGGACCCAGTACTTC; cdr3_aa: CASSYTITGGGDGTQYF
clone_size: -; j_call: TRBJ2-7; d_call: TRBD1; v_call: TRBV14; cdr3_nt: TGTGCCAGCAGCTTGTCGACAGGGAGATCCTACGAGCAGTACTTC; cdr3_aa: CASSLSTGRSYEQYF
clone_size: -; j_call: TRBJ2-7; d_call: -; v_call: TRBV6-1; cdr3_nt: TGTGCCAGCAGTGCTCAGGGAGGGGGACGTCCCAAATCCTACGAGCAGTACTTC; cdr3_aa: CASSAQGGGRPKSYEQYF
clone_size: -; j_call: TRBJ2-7; d_call: -; v_call: TRBV28; cdr3_nt: TGTGCCACCTCATCAAGGTACGAGCAGTACTTC; cdr3_aa: CATSSRYEQYF
clone_size: -; j_call: TRBJ1-5; d_call: -; v_call: TRBV7-2; cdr3_nt: TGTGCCAGCAGCTTAGATAGATGGGGGTATCAGCCCCAGCATTTT; cdr3_aa: CASSLDRWGYQPQHF
clone_size: -; j_call: TRBJ2-1; d_call: TRBD2; v_call: TRBV7-9; cdr3_nt: TGTCCCAGGCCGGGTAGCGGGGCCGACAATGAGCAGTTCTTC; cdr3_aa: CPRPGSGADNEQFF
clone_size: once; j_call: TRBJ2-5; d_call: -; v_call: TRBV9; cdr3_nt: TGTGCCAGCAGCGTAGCTCAGGGCCTTCGGGAGACCCAGTACTTC; cdr3_aa: CASSVAQGLRETQYF
clone_size: -; j_call: TRBJ1-1; d_call: -; v_call: TRBV5-1; cdr3_nt: TGCGCCAGCAGCTCCCTCGAGGCGCCGAACACTGAAGCTTTCTTT; cdr3_aa: CASSSLEAPNTEAFF
clone_size: -; j_call: TRBJ2-3; d_call: -; v_call: TRBV7-9; cdr3_nt: TGTGCCAGCAGCTTAGTTCAGGATACGCAGTATTTT; cdr3_aa: CASSLVQDTQYF
clone_size: -; j_call: TRBJ2-3; d_call: TRBD2; v_call: TRBV7-9; cdr3_nt: TGTGCCAGCGGATCCGGACTAGCGGGAGGGTTAGATACGCAGTATTTT; cdr3_aa: CASGSGLAGGLDTQYF
clone_size: -; j_call: TRBJ2-2; d_call: TRBD2; v_call: TRBV29-1; cdr3_nt: TGCAGCGTTGGGAGCGGGAGCGGCGGGGAGCTGTTTTTT; cdr3_aa: CSVGSGSGGELFF
clone_size: -; j_call: TRBJ2-6; d_call: TRBD2; v_call: TRBV9; cdr3_nt: TGTGCCAGCAGCGCCCTAGCGGGGACGGACGTCTCTGGGGCCAACGTCCTGACTTTC; cdr3_aa: CASSALAGTDVSGANVLTF
clone_size: -; j_call: TRBJ2-7; d_call: -; v_call: TRBV2; cdr3_nt: TGTGCCAGCAGGGGCCACAGGGGAAGAGTAGCGGTACTGTACTACGAGCAGTACTTC; cdr3_aa: CASRGHRGRVAVLYYEQYF
clone_size: -; j_call: TRBJ2-1; d_call: -; v_call: TRBV7-7; cdr3_nt: TGTGCCAGCAGCTCCCAGCCGGGGAGTATGGGTGAGCAGTTCTTC; cdr3_aa: CASSSQPGSMGEQFF
clone_size: once; j_call: TRBJ2-7; d_call: TRBD1; v_call: TRBV11-2; cdr3_nt: TGTGCCAGCAGCTTGGGACAGGGGGTGTTGGACGCTGACGAGCAGTACTTC; cdr3_aa: CASSLGQGVLDADEQYF
clone_size: once; j_call: TRBJ2-3; d_call: TRBD2; v_call: TRBV11-1; cdr3_nt: TGTGCCAGCAGTTTTAGGCTAGCGGGAGGCCAACTAGATACGCAGTATTTT; cdr3_aa: CASSFRLAGGQLDTQYF
clone_size: -; j_call: TRBJ2-7; d_call: TRBD2; v_call: TRBV4-1; cdr3_nt: TGCGCCAGCAGCCAAGATGCGGGACTAGCGGGAGTTAGCTTTTACGAGCAGTACTTC; cdr3_aa: CASSQDAGLAGVSFYEQYF
clone_size: -; j_call: TRBJ2-7; d_call: -; v_call: TRBV5-1; cdr3_nt: TGCGCCAGCAGCGCAGGGACTGTTAGCTCCTACGAGCAGTACTTC; cdr3_aa: CASSAGTVSSYEQYF
clone_size: -; j_call: TRBJ2-3; d_call: -; v_call: TRBV6-1; cdr3_nt: TGTGCCAGCAGTGACCCTAGGGGGATCTATAGCACAGATACGCAGTATTTT; cdr3_aa: CASSDPRGIYSTDTQYF
clone_size: -; j_call: TRBJ2-7; d_call: -; v_call: TRBV7-9; cdr3_nt: TGTGCCAGCAGCCCTAGTGTTGGCTCTTTCCACTCCGAGCAGTACTTC; cdr3_aa: CASSPSVGSFHSEQYF
clone_size: -; j_call: TRBJ1-1; d_call: -; v_call: TRBV2; cdr3_nt: TGTGCCAGCAGTCCACGGGACCTGGGCACTGAAGCTTTCTTT; cdr3_aa: CASSPRDLGTEAFF
clone_size: -; j_call: TRBJ2-3; d_call: -; v_call: TRBV5-8; cdr3_nt: TGTGCCAGCAGCTTGGACACAGATACGCAGTATTTT; cdr3_aa: CASSLDTDTQYF